The next 4 T cell receptor beta chains were all read from a single sample in a study of breast tumors, draining lymph nodes, adjacent tissues. MiXCR was run by TCRdb on the multiplex PCR reads, yielding one entry per CDR3 protein. Of fewer than 200,000 distinct CDR3 sequences listed, 30% to 35% were seen once; the top ten hold approximately 4.3%. Samples came from axillary lymph nodes draining the breast cancer. The sequenced material came from axillary lymph node tissue. These TCRs come from a female donor with breast cancer. Some clones in this sample may be carry-over from other donors' samples.

This clonotype has ten or more counts. This chain uses TRBV7-2 with TRBJ2-2; D is uncertain. With 5 bases removed from V and 2 bases from J, the gap between germline ends came to 3 bases. The CDR3 is made up of 12 amino acids. Per germline, CDR1 SGHTA and CDR2 FQGNSA. CDR3 sequence: CASSRNTGELFF. The CDR3 region has the DNA TGTGCCAGCAGCCGCAACACCGGGGAGCTGTTTTTT.

J is TRBJ1-2 and V is TRBV6-4; tentatively, D is TRBD1 (6 bases). V dropped 8 bases and J dropped 7 bases, with 20 bases sitting between them. The CDR3 is 14 residues long. Germline lookup yields CDR1 MRHNA and CDR2 SNTAGT. For the CDR3, the DNA is TGTGCCAGCCGAGTCGGCAGGGGCGGTGTTGGCTACACCTTC. This encodes CASRVGRGGVGYTF.

This clonotype has a count of ten or more. The V and J genes are TRBV9 and TRBJ2-1; TRBD2 matches 8 bases. With 4 bases clipped from V and 7 bases from J, the junction kept 7 bases outside the gene matches. CDR3 length: 14 residues. Looked up from germline, CDR1 is SGDLS and CDR2 is YYNGEE. In DNA, the CDR3 is TGTGCCAGCAGCTCTTCGGGGGGGAGAAATGAGCAGTTCTTC. Its protein is CASSSSGGRNEQFF.

This clonotype has a handful of counts. The V call is TRBV27, the J call TRBJ2-1; D might be TRBD2 (6 bases). Trimming took off 5 bases at V and 0 bases at J, with 8 bases between the two ends. CDR3 length equals 14 residues. Germline V CDR1 and CDR2: MNHEY, SMNVEV (reference sequence). The CDR3 here is CASSLAYSYNEQFF. In nucleotides, the CDR3 is TGTGCCAGCAGTCTAGCGTACTCCTACAATGAGCAGTTCTTC.